This TCR beta chain was retrieved from a study of T-cell memory formation after mild COVID-19. Germline values: CDR1 SGHNT, CDR2 YENEEA. The CDR3 loop spans 15 amino acids. V gave up 4 bases and J gave up 2 bases; unmatched junction bases: 5. TCRdb ran MiXCR on the 5' RACE reads and lists one entry per CDR3 protein. This sample yields about 140,000 distinct CDR3 sequences, of which 20% to 25% are seen a single time; less than 25% belongs to the top ten. The specimen sequenced was PBMCs or a T cell subset sorted from them (not recorded which). The chain carries TRBV11-3 and TRBJ2-7; 10 bases are a match to TRBD2. This receptor was taken from an adult woman who had mild COVID-19 (a few samples of this study predate the infection). Cell type and time point are not known. This CDR3 is CASSSPLAGAYEQYF. CDR3 sequence (DNA): TGTGCCAGCAGCTCCCCGCTAGCGGGAGCCTACGAGCAGTACTTC.